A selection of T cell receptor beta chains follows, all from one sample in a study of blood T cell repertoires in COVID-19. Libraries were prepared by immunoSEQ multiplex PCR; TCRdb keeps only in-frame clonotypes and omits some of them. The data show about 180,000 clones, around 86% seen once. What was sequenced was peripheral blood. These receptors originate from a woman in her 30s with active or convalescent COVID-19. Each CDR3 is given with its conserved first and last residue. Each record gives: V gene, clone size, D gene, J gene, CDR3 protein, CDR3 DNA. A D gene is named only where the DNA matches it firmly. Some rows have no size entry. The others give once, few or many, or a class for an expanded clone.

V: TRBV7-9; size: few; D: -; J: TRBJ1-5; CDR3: CASSPSGLTPNQPQHF; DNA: TGTGCCAGCAGCCCATCGGGACTTACCCCCAATCAGCCCCAGCATTTT
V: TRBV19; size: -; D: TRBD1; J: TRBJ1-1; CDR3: CASNRGRGDTEAFF; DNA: TGTGCCAGTAACAGGGGGCGCGGTGACACTGAAGCTTTCTTT
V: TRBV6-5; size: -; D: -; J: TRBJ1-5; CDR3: CASTLQRGDQPQHF; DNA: TGTGCCAGCACCCTTCAGCGGGGCGATCAGCCCCAGCATTTT
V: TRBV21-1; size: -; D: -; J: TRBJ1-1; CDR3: CASSKVIAGDNTEAFF; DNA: TGTGCCAGCAGCAAAGTCATAGCAGGGGATAACACTGAAGCTTTCTTT
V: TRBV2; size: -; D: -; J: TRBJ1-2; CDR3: CASSKIDRTYGYTF; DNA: TGTGCCAGCAGTAAAATCGACAGGACCTATGGCTACACCTTC
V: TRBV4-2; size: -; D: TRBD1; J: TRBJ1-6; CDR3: CASSQGDRELGSPLHF; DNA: TGTGCCAGCAGCCAAGGGGACAGGGAGTTAGGTTCACCCCTCCACTTT
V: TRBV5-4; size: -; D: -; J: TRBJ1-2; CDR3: CASTGGVNYGYTF; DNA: TGTGCCAGCACCGGCGGCGTTAACTATGGCTACACCTTC
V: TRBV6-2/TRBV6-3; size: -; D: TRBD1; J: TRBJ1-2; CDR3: CASSRRTGDIYGYTF; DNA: TGTGCCAGCAGTCGCCGGACAGGCGATATCTATGGCTACACCTTC
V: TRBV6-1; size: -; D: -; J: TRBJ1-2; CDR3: CASSAPPSRSRGYGYTF; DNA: TGTGCCAGCAGTGCTCCGCCCAGCCGCTCTAGAGGCTATGGCTACACCTTC
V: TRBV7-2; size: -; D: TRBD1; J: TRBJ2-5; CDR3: CASSLRDSQETQYF; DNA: TGTGCCAGCAGCTTAAGGGACAGCCAAGAGACCCAGTACTTC
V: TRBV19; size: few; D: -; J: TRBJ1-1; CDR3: CASSYGGTEAFF; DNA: TGTGCCAGTAGTTATGGAGGAACTGAAGCTTTCTTT
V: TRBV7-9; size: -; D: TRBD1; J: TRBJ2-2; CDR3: CASSRWTGSNTGELFF; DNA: TGTGCCAGCAGCCGTTGGACAGGGTCGAACACCGGGGAGCTGTTTTTT
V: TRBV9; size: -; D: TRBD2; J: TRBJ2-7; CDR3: CASSAGAGALPYEQYF; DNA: TGTGCCAGCAGCGCCGGAGCGGGGGCCCTACCCTACGAGCAGTACTTC
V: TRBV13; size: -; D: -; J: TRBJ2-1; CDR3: CASSSRTVSSYNEQFF; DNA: TGTGCCAGCAGCTCCAGGACAGTTTCCTCCTACAATGAGCAGTTCTTC
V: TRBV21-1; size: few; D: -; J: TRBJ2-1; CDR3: CASSKAGAYNEQFF; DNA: TGTGCCAGCAGCAAAGCGGGAGCCTACAATGAGCAGTTCTTC
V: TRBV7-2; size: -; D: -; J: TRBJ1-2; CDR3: CASSLPDRSEYGYTF; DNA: TGTGCCAGCAGCTTGCCCGACAGGTCCGAGTATGGCTACACCTTC
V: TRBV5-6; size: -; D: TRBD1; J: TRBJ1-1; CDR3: CASSPGQGIAAEAFF; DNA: TGTGCCAGCAGCCCAGGACAGGGAATCGCGGCTGAAGCTTTCTTT
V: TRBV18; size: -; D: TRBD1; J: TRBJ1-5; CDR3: CASSPTTGVSNQPQHF; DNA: TGTGCCAGCTCACCAACGACAGGGGTAAGCAATCAGCCCCAGCATTTT
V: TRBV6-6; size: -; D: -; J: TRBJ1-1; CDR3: CASSLENTEAFF; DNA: TGTGCCAGCAGCTTAGAGAACACTGAAGCTTTCTTT
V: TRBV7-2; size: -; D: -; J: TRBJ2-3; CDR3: CASRPGSGTDTQYF; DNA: TGTGCCAGCAGACCGGGTAGCGGCACAGATACGCAGTATTTT
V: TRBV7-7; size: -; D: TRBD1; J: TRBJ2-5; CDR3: CASSATGVQETQYF; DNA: TGTGCTAGCAGCGCGACAGGGGTTCAAGAGACCCAGTACTTC
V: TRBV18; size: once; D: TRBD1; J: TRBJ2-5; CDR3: CASSGTVQETQYF; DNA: TGTGCCAGCTCAGGGACAGTTCAAGAGACCCAGTACTTC
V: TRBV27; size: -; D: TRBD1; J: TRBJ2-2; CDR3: CATTRGQGAGIGTGELFF; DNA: TGTGCCACCACAAGGGGACAGGGGGCTGGGATTGGCACCGGGGAGCTGTTTTTT
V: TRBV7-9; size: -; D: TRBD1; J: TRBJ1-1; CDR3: CASSLETGGYSTEAFF; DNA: TGTGCCAGCAGCTTAGAGACAGGGGGCTATAGCACTGAAGCTTTCTTT
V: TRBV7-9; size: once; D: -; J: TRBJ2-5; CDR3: CASSLVGGHNQETQYF; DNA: TGTGCCAGCAGCTTAGTGGGCGGACACAATCAAGAGACCCAGTACTTC
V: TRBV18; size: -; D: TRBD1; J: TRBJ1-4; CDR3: CASSLGQPATNEKLFF; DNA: TGTGCCAGCTCACTGGGACAGCCGGCAACTAATGAAAAACTGTTTTTT
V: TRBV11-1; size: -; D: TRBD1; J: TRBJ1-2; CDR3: CASRIGTGDYGYTF; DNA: TGTGCCAGCCGTATCGGGACAGGGGACTATGGCTACACCTTC
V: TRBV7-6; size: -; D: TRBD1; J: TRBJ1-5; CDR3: CASSSGQGNNQPQHF; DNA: TGTGCCAGCAGCAGTGGACAGGGCAACAATCAGCCCCAGCATTTT
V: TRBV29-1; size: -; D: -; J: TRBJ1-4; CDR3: CSACVTTNEKLFF; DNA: TGCAGCGCCTGCGTTACAACTAATGAAAAACTGTTTTTT
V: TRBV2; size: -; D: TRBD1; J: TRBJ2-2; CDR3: CAMKGGRANTGELFF; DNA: TGTGCCATGAAAGGGGGCAGGGCAAACACCGGGGAGCTGTTTTTT
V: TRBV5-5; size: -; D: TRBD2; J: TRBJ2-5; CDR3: CASSFGSTSGRVETQYF; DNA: TGTGCCAGCAGCTTTGGTTCAACTAGCGGGAGGGTGGAGACCCAGTACTTC
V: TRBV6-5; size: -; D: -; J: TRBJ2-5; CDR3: CASSYTLTGQETQYF; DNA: TGTGCCAGCAGTTACACCTTGACAGGCCAAGAGACCCAGTACTTC
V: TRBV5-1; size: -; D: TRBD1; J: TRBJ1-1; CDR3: CASSPDRGTEAFF; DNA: TGCGCCAGCAGCCCAGACAGGGGCACTGAAGCTTTCTTT
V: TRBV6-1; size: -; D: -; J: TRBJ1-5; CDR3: CASSEDGAGNQPQHF; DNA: TGTGCCAGCAGTGAAGATGGTGCGGGCAATCAGCCCCAGCATTTT
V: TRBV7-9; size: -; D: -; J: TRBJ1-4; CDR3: CASSPKGGAYEKLFF; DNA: TGTGCCAGCAGCCCGAAGGGGGGGGCTTACGAAAAACTGTTTTTT
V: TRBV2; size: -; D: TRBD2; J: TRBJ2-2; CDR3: CASRLREGRLFF; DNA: TGTGCCAGCAGACTTCGGGAGGGGCGGCTGTTTTTT